This T cell receptor (beta chain) comes out of a study of shared clonotypes between healthy human individuals. Regarding the study as a whole: Rarefaction gave evidence that sorted-subset sequencing remained incomplete despite large depth. Clonotypes which were not shared had lower generation probabilities than clonotypes that all four donors shared.

For this clone: What it binds is unknown.

Samples underwent the assay at deep level. The table came from immunoSEQ multiplex PCR; TCRdb's copy has only in-frame clones and leaves some out. Among around 2.1 million clones listed, approximately 95% were seen once. Subsets obtained from CD4+ cells comprised CD45RA+ naive and CD45RA-negative memory cells. The sequenced sample was naive CD4+ T cells sorted from blood. Subset noted: CD45RA+ positively selected. This receptor was obtained from a man younger than 35 in good health.

CDR3 loop: CASSFSGASNTGELFF. DNA for the CDR3: TGCGCCAGCAGCTTTTCGGGGGCCTCGAACACCGGGGAGCTGTTTTTT. J is TRBJ2-2 and V is TRBV5-1; TRBD1 or TRBD2 may be the D gene (6 bases each). Between the trimmed V and J ends, which lost 2 bases and 0 bases, there was a span of 11 bases. This CDR3 region has 16 residues. Germline CDR1 SGHRS, CDR2 YFSETQ.